Shown below are 28 T cell receptor beta chains from a single sample sequenced in a study of blood T cells in healthy people across ages. Then a second PCR, running roughly 6 to 12 cycles, was carried out with a sample-barcoded 5' primer and a J-beta primer mix. One entry per CDR3 protein, called by TCRdb with MiXCR from the 5' RACE reads. Of nearly 1 million distinct CDR3 sequences listed, just over 50% are singletons. Sequenced sample: blood. Every receptor here comes from a woman aged 60-70 years in good health.

A note on this clonotype: Compared with germline, one end of the junction differs, possibly owing to a read error. V gene TRBV11-2 combines with J gene TRBJ1-6; D perhaps matches TRBD1 (5 bases). The CDR3 is 12 residues long. CDR1 is SGHAT and CDR2 is FQNNGV in the germline V gene. The CDR3 loop reads CASSLSGAPPHF. The CDR3 region has the DNA TGTGCCAGCAGTTTAAGCGGGGCACCCCCCCACTTT.

The V call is TRBV28, the J call TRBJ2-2; tentatively, D is TRBD1 or TRBD2 (5 bases each). In germline, CDR1 is MDHEN, CDR2 SYDVKM. The CDR3 consists of 15 residues. Trimming left V 6 bases short and J 2 bases short, with 13 bases between. The CDR3 DNA follows: TGTGCCAGCAGCCGCCGGGACGGCAACACCGGGGAGCTGTTTTTT. Translated: CASSRRDGNTGELFF. Based on the CDR3 plus reference TRBV28 and TRBJ2-2, the full variable domain is DVKVTQSSRYLVKRTGEKVFLECVQDMDHENMFWYRQDPGLGLRLIYFSYDVKMKEKGDIPEGYSVSREKKERFSLILESASTNQTSMYLCASSRRDGNTGELFFGEGSRLTVL.

This clonotype was seen more than once but under ten times. The chain couples TRBV4-3 to TRBJ2-7, with 8 bases matching TRBD2. CDR1 and CDR2 (germline): LGHNA, YSLEER. V was pared by 0 bases and J by 2 bases, with 3 bases of the junction left unmatched. This CDR3 spans 15 amino acids. The CDR3 loop reads CASSQDMGLAYEQYF. The CDR3 bases are TGCGCCAGCAGCCAAGATATGGGACTAGCCTACGAGCAGTACTTC.

As concerns this clonotype: A read error is possible here, since a much larger clone lies one base away. CDR3 in DNA: TGTGCCAGCAGCGAGGGGGGGGTATCCACAGATACGCAGTATTTT. Translation: CASSEGGVSTDTQYF. This chain joins TRBV9 and TRBJ2-3, with D possibly TRBD2 on 7 matching bases. V lost 3 bases to trimming and J lost 2 bases, with 13 bases between them. The CDR3 runs 15 residues. Per the germline V gene, CDR1 is SGDLS and CDR2 is YYNGEE. The entire variable domain, with the rest obtained from reference TRBV9 and TRBJ2-3, is as follows: DSGVTQTPKHLITATGQRVTLRCSPRSGDLSVYWYQQSLDQGLQFLIQYYNGEERAKGNILERFSAQQFPDLHSELNLSSLELGDSALYFCASSEGGVSTDTQYFGPGTRLTVL.

The V and J genes are TRBV7-2 and TRBJ2-3; D is unresolved. Trimming removed 0 bases at V and 2 bases at J, with 9 bases between. Germline V gene sequence: CDR1 SGHTA, CDR2 FQGNSA. This CDR3 has 15 amino acids. CDR3 residues: CTSSLAFSLTDTQYF. The CDR3 coding sequence is TGTACCAGCAGCTTAGCGTTTTCGCTCACAGATACGCAGTATTTT.

V and J are TRBV20-1 and TRBJ1-5; D unresolved. The CDR3 consists of 12 residues. Looked up from germline, CDR1 is DFQATT and CDR2 is SNEGSKA (reference sequence). The CDR3 here is CSGGNSNQPQHF. As DNA, the CDR3 is TGCAGCGGAGGGAATAGCAATCAGCCCCAGCATTTT.

The rearrangement links TRBV28 to TRBJ2-1; TRBD1 matches 7 bases. The CDR3 consists of 15 residues. V shed 6 bases, J shed 4 bases, and the junction held 9 bases outside the gene matches. From germline, CDR1 is MDHEN and CDR2 SYDVKM. The CDR3 sequence is CASRPGQILYNEQFF. CDR3 DNA sequence: TGTGCCAGCAGGCCGGGACAGATCCTTTACAATGAGCAGTTCTTC.

The V and J genes are TRBV11-2 and TRBJ2-1, with 9 bases matching TRBD2. CDR3 length: 16 residues. Germline loops: CDR1 SGHAT, CDR2 FQNNGV. The J segment lost 5 bases and the V segment lost 1 base, leaving 6 bases of the junction unmatched. CDR3: CASSLVSGRRDNEQFF. Written as DNA, the CDR3 is TGTGCCAGCAGCTTAGTTAGCGGGAGAAGGGACAATGAGCAGTTCTTC.

Remarks on this clonotype: At one end, the junction sequence differs from germline, possibly due to a read error. This rearrangement joins TRBV13 to TRBJ2-7; TRBD1 aligns across 7 bases. The V gene's germline CDR1 is PRHDT and CDR2 FYEKMQ (reference sequence). The CDR3 is 16 amino acids. This CDR3 reads CASSRTTRGLNYGQYF. Written as DNA, the CDR3 is TGTGCCAGCAGCCGAACAACGAGGGGGCTCAACTACGGGCAGTACTTC.

This clonotype showed up just a few times. This chain connects TRBV5-4 to TRBJ2-5; D may be TRBD2 (5 bases). The CDR3 covers 15 residues. The V end was cut by 1 base, the J end by 1 base, with 11 bases between. Per the germline V gene, CDR1 is SGHNT and CDR2 is YYREEE (reference sequence). CDR3 DNA: TGTGCCAGCAGCTTGTCCGGGAAACGCCAAGAGACCCAGTACTTC. Protein: CASSLSGKRQETQYF.

The chain combines TRBV28 with TRBJ2-7; D is perhaps TRBD2 (7 bases). CDR3 length equals 14 residues. The germline V and J ends were trimmed by 7 bases and 1 base, with 14 bases remaining between them. In germline, CDR1 is MDHEN, CDR2 SYDVKM. In nucleotides, the CDR3 is TGTGCCAGCACCCCGGGGGGCCTATCCTACGAGCAGTACTTC. Residues: CASTPGGLSYEQYF.

This chain links TRBV27 with TRBJ2-7; 14 bases are a match to TRBD2. V was clipped by 4 bases and J by 11 bases; unmatched bases: 13. The CDR3 is 16 amino acids. CDR1 is MNHEY and CDR2 is SMNVEV in the germline V gene (reference sequence). In DNA form, the CDR3 reads TGTGCCAGCAGTTCCAGACCCGGGACTAGCGGGAGCGGGAAGTACTTC. Encoded protein: CASSSRPGTSGSGKYF.

Worth noting for this clonotype: One end of the junction varies from germline; a read error may be responsible. This sequence joins TRBV11-2 and TRBJ2-7; D gene ambiguous. The V gene's germline CDR1 is SGHAT and CDR2 FQNNGV. This CDR3 comprises 12 residues. CDR3 sequence (DNA): TGTGCCAGCAGCTTTGTCTCCCACGAGCAGTACTTC. It yields the protein CASSFVSHEQYF.

The chain combines TRBV28 with TRBJ1-2, with D uncertain. CDR1 and CDR2 from the germline V gene are MDHEN and SYDVKM. This CDR3 spans 14 amino acids. Between the trimmed V and J ends, which lost 11 bases and 4 bases, there was a span of 20 bases. The CDR3: CASKGSDVGYGYTF. The CDR3 nucleotides read TGTGCCTCAAAGGGCAGTGATGTTGGCTATGGCTACACCTTC.

J is TRBJ2-5 and V is TRBV30; D might be TRBD1 (6 bases). The CDR3 is 15 amino acids. Germline CDR1 GTSNPN, CDR2 SVGIG (reference sequence). V lost 3 bases, J lost 6 bases, and 20 bases lay in between. The CDR3 DNA is TGTGCCTGGAGCCCCGGGACACAGCCCCCGAAGACCCAGTACTTC. It encodes CAWSPGTQPPKTQYF.

The chain links TRBV4-3 to TRBJ1-1; 10 bases line up with TRBD1. Per germline, CDR1 LGHNA and CDR2 YSLEER. J was trimmed by 4 bases and V by 3 bases; bases with no gene match: 8. The CDR3 contains 16 residues. CDR3 nucleotides: TGCGCCAGCAGCCACGGGACAGGGGTAGGTGGCACTGAAGCTTTCTTT. Its protein is CASSHGTGVGGTEAFF.

The chain has TRBV6-6 and TRBJ1-1; possible D gene TRBD1, 6 bases. V lost 7 bases and J lost 1, with 13 bases in between. Germline lookup yields CDR1 MNHNY and CDR2 SVGAGI (reference sequence). The CDR3 runs 14 residues. The chain's CDR3 is CASTQWGRNTEAFF. The CDR3 coding sequence is TGTGCCAGCACCCAATGGGGGCGGAACACTGAAGCTTTCTTT.

In this sample, this clonotype turned up a few times. The chain's CDR3 is CASSLVLVNTEAFF. CDR3 sequence (DNA): TGTGCCAGCAGTTTAGTTTTGGTGAACACTGAAGCTTTCTTT. This rearrangement joins TRBV12-3 or TRBV12-4 to TRBJ1-1, with no clear D. The CDR3 runs 14 residues. Trimming shortened V by 1 base and J by 0 bases, and 6 bases separated the two germline ends.

This chain joins TRBV4-1 and TRBJ2-7; weak D call: TRBD1 (6 bases). Trimming stripped 4 bases from V and 2 bases from J, with 12 bases between. Per germline, CDR1 MGHRA and CDR2 YSYEKL. The CDR3 sequence is 14 residues long. CDR3 residues: CASSRETGPYEQYF. The DNA for the CDR3 is TGCGCCAGCAGCCGCGAGACAGGACCCTACGAGCAGTACTTC.

This sequence joins TRBV12-3 or TRBV12-4 and TRBJ1-2; tentatively, D is TRBD1 (5 bases). V lost 1 base, J lost 8 bases, and 14 bases lay in between. The CDR3 covers 14 residues. The CDR3 sequence is CASSLVAGGSGYTF. The CDR3 region has the DNA TGTGCCAGCAGTTTAGTCGCTGGGGGTAGCGGCTACACCTTC.

This clonotype was seen a few times. V and J are TRBV5-1 and TRBJ2-1, with no clear D. This CDR3 comprises 15 residues. Germline CDR1 SGHRS, CDR2 YFSETQ. The V end was cut by 1 base, the J end by 3 bases, with 11 bases between. CDR3 region: CASSLFLRFYNEQFF. The CDR3, as DNA: TGCGCCAGCAGCTTGTTTCTCAGATTCTACAATGAGCAGTTCTTC.

The CDR3 sequence is CATSRETGTEKLFF. The CDR3 region has the DNA TGTGCCACCAGCAGAGAGACAGGGACTGAAAAACTGTTTTTT. The V and J genes are TRBV15 and TRBJ1-4; TRBD1 agrees at 7 bases. Germline CDR1 and CDR2: LNHNV and YYDKDF (reference sequence). CDR3 length: 14 residues. V was clipped by 0 bases and J by 7 bases; unmatched bases: 2.

The sample holds a few counts of this clonotype. This chain links TRBV29-1 with TRBJ2-7; 9 nucleotides align to TRBD2. With V trimmed by 6 bases and J by 5 bases, 8 bases remained unmatched. Germline loops: CDR1 SQVTM, CDR2 ANQGSEA. The CDR3 covers 13 residues. The DNA for the CDR3 is TGCAGCGTCGAGCGGGAGGCAACACACGAGCAGTACTTC. It yields the protein CSVEREATHEQYF.

The chain employs TRBV12-3 or TRBV12-4 and TRBJ2-3, with 12 bases that match TRBD2. J lost 14 bases, V lost 6 bases, and 9 bases had no gene match. The CDR3 covers 13 residues. This CDR3 is CASSLSSGRARYF. CDR3 in DNA: TGTGCCAGCAGCCTATCTAGCGGGAGGGCCCGGTATTTT.

A remark on this clonotype: At one end, the junction sequence differs from germline, possibly due to a read error. The chain is built from TRBV29-1 and TRBJ2-3; D unresolved. The CDR3 contains 11 residues. Germline V gene lookup returns CDR1 SQVTM and CDR2 ANQGSEA. The CDR3, as DNA: TGCAGCGTTCGACACACAGATGCGCAGTATTTT. Its translation: CSVRHTDAQYF.

This rearrangement joins TRBV7-9 to TRBJ2-5; the match to TRBD2 covers 11 bases. J lost 0 bases, V lost 4 bases, and 7 bases had no gene match. CDR3 length: 17 amino acids. The germline CDR1 and CDR2 sequences are SEHNR and FQNEAQ (reference sequence). In DNA, the CDR3 is TGTGCCAGCAGCTCGGGACTAGCGGTCCAGTACCAAGAGACCCAGTACTTC. Its protein product is CASSSGLAVQYQETQYF.

CDR3 in amino acids: CASSEVGGGGGYNEQFF. The CDR3 region has the DNA TGTGCCAGCAGTGAAGTAGGAGGGGGCGGGGGGTACAATGAGCAGTTCTTC. The rearrangement links TRBV2 to TRBJ2-1; a possible D gene is TRBD2 (8 bases). The V end lost 1 base, the J end lost 4 bases, and 17 bases lay between the germline ends. The CDR3 has 17 residues. Germline CDR1 is SNHLY and CDR2 is FYNNEI.

The chain has TRBV3-1 and TRBJ2-5, with 7 bases identical to TRBD1. The germline CDR1 and CDR2 sequences are LGHDT and YNNKEL (reference sequence). This CDR3 spans 15 amino acids. Trimming took 1 base from V and 11 from J; bases not matched to a gene: 13. CDR3 sequence: CASSQGRGQVSGQYF. In DNA form, the CDR3 reads TGTGCCAGCAGCCAAGGGCGTGGACAGGTCAGTGGGCAGTACTTC.